What follows describes a single T cell receptor beta chain. The antigen remains undetermined. This sample was taken from a study of human T cells and chemical hapten exposure. Study at large: DPC at 2% was the sensitizing agent, placed on about 2 cm by about 2 cm of upper inner arm skin. Small discrepancies in pooled library volume mainly accounted for the varying TCR yields per sample.

Time point here: patch test 3, about 24 weeks after DPC sensitization. The treatment: therapeutic diphenylcyclopropenone sensitization with weekly scalp DPC. Blood, whole and unfractionated, served as the source for total RNA extraction. Study-wide results and limits: TCRs at high frequency, those above 1 in 1000, did not change with DPC sensitization.

MiXCR, applied by TCRdb to the RACE reads, yields one record per CDR3 protein. The sample consists of 180,000 or so distinct CDR3 sequences, 24% of them appearing once. The CDR3 covers 14 residues. V lost 6 bases and J lost 1, with 13 bases in between. Germline CDR1 SQVTM, CDR2 ANQGSEA. Sequencing used whole blood, obtained in connection with sensitization to the hapten diphenylcyclopropenone (DPC). The chain combines TRBV29-1 with TRBJ2-1; possible D gene TRBD2, 6 bases. The TCR was taken from a woman in her 40s with alopecia areata. Some clones in this sample may be carry-over from other donors' samples. CDR3 bases: TGCAGCGTGGGGACTCCTAGTTCCTACAATGAGCAGTTCTTC. Its translation: CSVGTPSSYNEQFF.